This record looks at one T cell receptor beta chain sequence and its context. Its matching antigen is unknown. Germline assignment: CDR1 SGHAT and CDR2 FQNNGV. This CDR3 comprises 15 residues. Trimming took off 4 bases at V and 3 bases at J, with 16 bases between the two ends. These data come from a study of memory CD4+ T cells and cytomegalovirus serostatus. As for the study in general: Donors were healthy Belgian adults, 9 or 10 CMV seropositive and around 24 seronegative.

Study-wide points: Of 150 to 200 reported CMV TCRbeta sequences, around 62 were found in memory CD4+ repertoires.

The sort gate was single viable CD3+CD4+CD8-CD45RO+ cells for memory CD4+ T cells. Repertoires were generated with immunoSEQ multiplex PCR, while TCRdb's copy carries only in-frame clones and drops some. Of about 54,000 clones listed, 70% to 80% were seen once; the top ten hold around 1.5%. V and J are TRBV11-2 and TRBJ2-7; the D gene could be TRBD1 or TRBD2 (6 bases each). Sequenced sample: memory CD4+ T cells from blood. The sequence derives from an adult in good health and CMV-seronegative. The CDR3 loop reads CASSWGLGHLYEQYF. The CDR3, as DNA: TGTGCCAGCAGCTGGGGACTGGGACACCTCTACGAGCAGTACTTC.